A selection of T cell receptor beta chains follows, all from one sample in a study of T cells after yellow fever vaccination. MiXCR, applied by TCRdb to the 5' RACE reads, yields one record per CDR3 protein. The sample carries around 320,000 distinct CDR3 sequences, around 4.3% recorded once. Here the sequenced sample was PBMCs, taken 15 days after the yellow fever booster vaccination. These receptors all come from a man aged 18-30 years who received the YFV17D yellow fever vaccine. Each CDR3 is given with its conserved first and last residue. The order of the fields is D gene, V gene, clone size, J gene, CDR3 protein, CDR3 DNA. A D gene is named only where the DNA matches it firmly. Where a row states a size, it is once, few, many or the class of an expanded clone; other rows omit it.

d_gene: .; v_gene: TRBV7-2; abundance: many; j_gene: TRBJ1-6; CDR3aa: CASSVGGGIPPLHF; CDR3nt: TGTGCCAGCAGCGTAGGAGGGGGAATCCCCCCCCTCCACTTT
d_gene: TRBD1; v_gene: TRBV5-1; abundance: many; j_gene: TRBJ1-1; CDR3aa: CASSSVTGVDTEAFF; CDR3nt: TGCGCCAGCAGCTCGGTAACAGGGGTGGACACTGAAGCTTTCTTT
d_gene: TRBD1; v_gene: TRBV7-9; abundance: few; j_gene: TRBJ1-4; CDR3aa: CASSPKTGATNEKLFF; CDR3nt: TGTGCCAGCAGCCCAAAGACAGGGGCAACTAATGAAAAACTGTTTTTT
d_gene: .; v_gene: TRBV6-5; abundance: many; j_gene: TRBJ2-4; CDR3aa: CASRAQGASKNIQYF; CDR3nt: TGTGCCAGCAGAGCACAGGGTGCGTCAAAAAACATTCAGTACTTC
d_gene: .; v_gene: TRBV24-1; abundance: many; j_gene: TRBJ2-1; CDR3aa: CATSDQTGTPRAGQFF; CDR3nt: TGTGCCACCAGTGATCAAACCGGGACTCCCAGGGCAGGGCAGTTCTTC
d_gene: TRBD1; v_gene: TRBV4-2; abundance: many; j_gene: TRBJ1-6; CDR3aa: CASSQGDRDSPLHF; CDR3nt: TGTGCCAGCAGCCAAGGGGACAGGGATTCACCCCTCCACTTT
d_gene: .; v_gene: TRBV29-1; abundance: .; j_gene: TRBJ1-3; CDR3aa: CSALIPGNTIYF; CDR3nt: TGCAGCGCCTTGATCCCGGGAAACACCATATATTTT
d_gene: .; v_gene: TRBV4-3; abundance: many; j_gene: TRBJ2-1; CDR3aa: CASSQGFSDDEQFF; CDR3nt: TGCGCCAGCAGCCAAGGTTTTAGCGACGATGAGCAGTTCTTC
d_gene: .; v_gene: TRBV27; abundance: few; j_gene: TRBJ1-5; CDR3aa: CASRAYSNQPQHF; CDR3nt: TGTGCCAGCAGAGCCTATAGCAATCAGCCCCAGCATTTT
d_gene: TRBD2; v_gene: TRBV7-9; abundance: many; j_gene: TRBJ2-1; CDR3aa: CASSSRLAGPNEQFF; CDR3nt: TGTGCCAGCAGCTCCCGACTAGCGGGGCCCAATGAGCAGTTCTTC
d_gene: TRBD1; v_gene: TRBV5-1; abundance: few; j_gene: TRBJ2-1; CDR3aa: CASLAGTGSYNEQFF; CDR3nt: TGCGCCAGCCTGGCCGGGACAGGGAGCTACAATGAGCAGTTCTTC
d_gene: TRBD1; v_gene: TRBV5-1; abundance: many; j_gene: TRBJ1-6; CDR3aa: CASSPGTGRALHF; CDR3nt: TGCGCCAGCAGCCCCGGGACAGGGAGGGCCCTCCACTTT
d_gene: .; v_gene: TRBV20-1; abundance: few; j_gene: TRBJ1-2; CDR3aa: CSARWGAGVDGYTF; CDR3nt: TGCAGTGCTAGGTGGGGGGCGGGGGTCGATGGCTACACCTTC
d_gene: .; v_gene: TRBV7-2; abundance: .; j_gene: TRBJ1-6; CDR3aa: CASSLDRLSPLHF; CDR3nt: TGTGCCAGCAGCTTAGACAGGCTTTCACCCCTCCACTTT
d_gene: .; v_gene: TRBV5-1; abundance: many; j_gene: TRBJ1-1; CDR3aa: CASSLTRQMNTEAFF; CDR3nt: TGCGCCAGCAGCTTGACCCGGCAGATGAACACTGAAGCTTTCTTT
d_gene: .; v_gene: TRBV3-1; abundance: many; j_gene: TRBJ2-5; CDR3aa: CAINYHHPETQYF; CDR3nt: TGTGCCATTAACTACCACCACCCAGAGACCCAGTACTTC
d_gene: .; v_gene: TRBV5-1; abundance: .; j_gene: TRBJ2-5; CDR3aa: CASSPDPRETQYF; CDR3nt: TGCGCCAGCAGCCCAGACCCACGTGAGACCCAGTACTTC
d_gene: TRBD1; v_gene: TRBV4-3; abundance: many; j_gene: TRBJ2-1; CDR3aa: CASSQAVWGGQGNNEQFF; CDR3nt: TGCGCCAGCAGCCAGGCTGTCTGGGGCGGACAGGGGAACAATGAGCAGTTCTTC
d_gene: TRBD1; v_gene: TRBV9; abundance: few; j_gene: TRBJ2-5; CDR3aa: CASSPRQGSAQYF; CDR3nt: TGTGCCAGCAGCCCCCGACAGGGGTCGGCCCAGTACTTC
d_gene: .; v_gene: TRBV5-6; abundance: many; j_gene: TRBJ2-3; CDR3aa: CASSFSSSAGTQYF; CDR3nt: TGTGCCAGCAGCTTTAGTTCGAGCGCGGGTACGCAGTATTTT
d_gene: .; v_gene: TRBV11-3; abundance: few; j_gene: TRBJ2-5; CDR3aa: CASSLRTGLIQETQYF; CDR3nt: TGTGCCAGCAGCCTCCGTACAGGGCTAATCCAAGAGACCCAGTACTTC
d_gene: TRBD2; v_gene: TRBV11-2; abundance: many; j_gene: TRBJ2-1; CDR3aa: CASSAGGSSYNEQFF; CDR3nt: TGTGCCAGCAGCGCGGGGGGTAGCTCCTACAATGAGCAGTTCTTC
d_gene: .; v_gene: TRBV12-3/TRBV12-4; abundance: many; j_gene: TRBJ2-5; CDR3aa: CASGFEQETQYF; CDR3nt: TGTGCCAGCGGCTTTGAGCAAGAGACCCAGTACTTC
d_gene: .; v_gene: TRBV7-2; abundance: many; j_gene: TRBJ2-1; CDR3aa: CASSSPNNEQFF; CDR3nt: TGTGCCAGCAGCTCGCCAAACAATGAGCAGTTCTTC
d_gene: .; v_gene: TRBV15; abundance: many; j_gene: TRBJ2-3; CDR3aa: CATSRRTPPEGDTQYF; CDR3nt: TGTGCCACCAGCAGGCGGACTCCGCCGGAGGGCGATACGCAGTATTTT
d_gene: .; v_gene: TRBV5-1; abundance: many; j_gene: TRBJ1-1; CDR3aa: CASSLVGGENTEAFF; CDR3nt: TGCGCCAGCAGCTTGGTTGGGGGAGAGAACACTGAAGCTTTCTTT
d_gene: TRBD1; v_gene: TRBV12-3/TRBV12-4; abundance: many; j_gene: TRBJ1-1; CDR3aa: CASSPFTGGNTEAFF; CDR3nt: TGTGCCAGCAGTCCGTTTACAGGGGGGAACACTGAAGCTTTCTTT
d_gene: .; v_gene: TRBV21-1; abundance: few; j_gene: TRBJ2-7; CDR3aa: CASRIGTASYEQYF; CDR3nt: TGTGCCAGCAGAATAGGGACAGCCTCCTACGAGCAGTACTTC
d_gene: .; v_gene: TRBV25-1; abundance: few; j_gene: TRBJ1-5; CDR3aa: CASSESGNSNQPQHF; CDR3nt: TGTGCCAGCAGTGAATCCGGAAATAGCAATCAGCCCCAGCATTTT
d_gene: .; v_gene: TRBV4-3; abundance: few; j_gene: TRBJ2-5; CDR3aa: CASSQDPGQETQYF; CDR3nt: TGCGCCAGCAGCCAAGACCCGGGCCAAGAGACCCAGTACTTC
d_gene: .; v_gene: TRBV6-2/TRBV6-3; abundance: few; j_gene: TRBJ1-6; CDR3aa: CASRHSGRNNSPLHF; CDR3nt: TGTGCCAGCAGGCATTCGGGACGGAATAATTCACCCCTCCACTTT
d_gene: .; v_gene: TRBV5-6; abundance: many; j_gene: TRBJ1-6; CDR3aa: CASSLGVRRQENSPLHF; CDR3nt: TGTGCCAGCAGCTTGGGGGTAAGGCGACAAGAGAATTCACCCCTCCACTTT
d_gene: .; v_gene: TRBV6-5; abundance: many; j_gene: TRBJ1-5; CDR3aa: CASNGGYNQPQHF; CDR3nt: TGTGCCAGCAATGGGGGGTACAATCAGCCCCAGCATTTT
d_gene: TRBD1; v_gene: TRBV12-3/TRBV12-4; abundance: .; j_gene: TRBJ2-2; CDR3aa: CASSPRTGVTGELFF; CDR3nt: TGTGCCAGCAGTCCTCGGACAGGGGTGACCGGGGAGCTGTTTTTT
d_gene: .; v_gene: TRBV7-6; abundance: .; j_gene: TRBJ1-6; CDR3aa: CASSLERESPLHF; CDR3nt: TGTGCCAGCAGCTTAGAAAGGGAATCACCCCTCCACTTT
d_gene: .; v_gene: TRBV29-1; abundance: .; j_gene: TRBJ2-5; CDR3aa: CSVSRGSSKETQYF; CDR3nt: TGCAGCGTCTCTAGGGGCAGCTCGAAAGAGACCCAGTACTTC
d_gene: .; v_gene: TRBV7-2; abundance: many; j_gene: TRBJ2-1; CDR3aa: CASSTPRPYNEQFF; CDR3nt: TGTGCCAGCAGCACACCACGACCCTACAATGAGCAGTTCTTC
d_gene: .; v_gene: TRBV7-8; abundance: few; j_gene: TRBJ1-6; CDR3aa: CASSLTQESPLHF; CDR3nt: TGTGCCAGCAGCTTAACCCAAGAATCACCCCTCCACTTT
d_gene: TRBD2; v_gene: TRBV7-6; abundance: .; j_gene: TRBJ2-1; CDR3aa: CASSIASGGVQFF; CDR3nt: TGTGCCAGCAGCATAGCCTCCGGGGGGGTTCAGTTCTTC
d_gene: .; v_gene: TRBV20-1; abundance: .; j_gene: TRBJ2-1; CDR3aa: CSARLGGTDEQFF; CDR3nt: TGCAGTGCTAGGCTAGGAGGTACTGATGAGCAGTTCTTC
d_gene: .; v_gene: TRBV7-9; abundance: many; j_gene: TRBJ2-3; CDR3aa: CASSGRGPTDTQYF; CDR3nt: TGTGCCAGCAGCGGACGGGGTCCCACAGATACGCAGTATTTT
d_gene: TRBD1; v_gene: TRBV7-9; abundance: many; j_gene: TRBJ1-1; CDR3aa: CASSRGQGEDTEAFF; CDR3nt: TGTGCCAGCAGCAGAGGACAGGGGGAGGACACTGAAGCTTTCTTT
d_gene: TRBD2; v_gene: TRBV9; abundance: .; j_gene: TRBJ2-3; CDR3aa: CASSVGTSGGPNTQYF; CDR3nt: TGTGCCAGCAGCGTAGGGACTAGCGGGGGGCCAAATACGCAGTATTTT
d_gene: TRBD1; v_gene: TRBV7-3; abundance: few; j_gene: TRBJ2-2; CDR3aa: CASSSPGQGVIDTGELFF; CDR3nt: TGTGCCAGCAGCTCCCCGGGACAGGGGGTAATTGACACCGGGGAGCTGTTTTTT
d_gene: .; v_gene: TRBV24-1; abundance: many; j_gene: TRBJ2-1; CDR3aa: CATSGYGNEQFF; CDR3nt: TGTGCCACCAGTGGATACGGCAATGAGCAGTTCTTC
d_gene: .; v_gene: TRBV20-1; abundance: many; j_gene: TRBJ1-2; CDR3aa: CSAREERGGSYGYTF; CDR3nt: TGCAGTGCTAGAGAGGAGAGGGGGGGCAGCTATGGCTACACCTTC
d_gene: TRBD2; v_gene: TRBV14; abundance: few; j_gene: TRBJ2-2; CDR3aa: CASGDSGDTGELFF; CDR3nt: TGTGCCAGCGGGGATAGCGGGGACACCGGGGAGCTGTTTTTT
d_gene: .; v_gene: TRBV4-1; abundance: many; j_gene: TRBJ2-6; CDR3aa: CASSQEPHRVLTF; CDR3nt: TGCGCCAGCAGCCAAGAACCGCACCGGGTCCTGACTTTC
d_gene: TRBD2; v_gene: TRBV20-1; abundance: few; j_gene: TRBJ2-4; CDR3aa: CSAPAGLAKNIQYF; CDR3nt: TGCAGTGCCCCAGCGGGGCTAGCCAAAAACATTCAGTACTTC
d_gene: .; v_gene: TRBV10-3; abundance: many; j_gene: TRBJ2-5; CDR3aa: CAISQGPGETQYF; CDR3nt: TGTGCCATCAGTCAGGGGCCAGGAGAGACCCAGTACTTC
d_gene: .; v_gene: TRBV5-6; abundance: .; j_gene: TRBJ1-1; CDR3aa: CASSPPSGAEAFF; CDR3nt: TGTGCCAGCAGCCCCCCCAGCGGGGCTGAAGCTTTCTTT
d_gene: TRBD1; v_gene: TRBV28; abundance: many; j_gene: TRBJ1-1; CDR3aa: CASIEPRGPGTEAFF; CDR3nt: TGTGCCAGCATCGAACCCAGGGGGCCAGGGACTGAAGCTTTCTTT
d_gene: .; v_gene: TRBV20-1; abundance: many; j_gene: TRBJ2-2; CDR3aa: CSARGRDVNTGELFF; CDR3nt: TGCAGTGCTAGAGGCCGGGACGTAAACACCGGGGAGCTGTTTTTT
d_gene: .; v_gene: TRBV12-3/TRBV12-4; abundance: medium-sized; j_gene: TRBJ2-3; CDR3aa: CASSLTDTQYF; CDR3nt: TGTGCCAGCAGTTTAACAGATACGCAGTATTTT